The entry below describes one TCR beta chain. Trimming removed 9 bases from V and 4 bases from J, with 18 bases in between. The germline V gene encodes CDR1 LNHDA and CDR2 SQIVND (reference sequence). This CDR3 has 14 residues. TCRdb keeps only in-frame clones here, not all; method: immunoSEQ multiplex PCR. Counted here are 90,000 to 150,000 clones, about nine tenths occurring once; the ten biggest clones make up 2% to 3%. This specimen comes from a study of T cell responses to AZD1222 COVID-19 vaccine. Here the sequenced sample was peripheral blood, taken 28 days after the second AZD1222 dose. The receptor was isolated from an adult who received the AZD1222 COVID-19 vaccine. This chain uses TRBV19 with TRBJ1-2, with D possibly matching TRBD1 (5 bases). The CDR3 loop is CASHGTDKPYGYTF. The CDR3 bases are TGTGCCAGCCACGGGACGGACAAACCCTATGGCTACACCTTC.